This TCR beta chain is drawn from a study of shared clonotypes between healthy human individuals (dated by TCRdb to 2018 to 2020). The study in broad terms: A few men and two women, aged 18 to 49 years, made up the cohort. For each donor, CD4 naive and CD4 memory were each given three plates, CD8 naive was given two plates, and CD8 memory was given one plate. To estimate repertoire size and how much clonotypes are shared between individuals, the study performed deep sequencing of blood TCR repertoires from 4 to 6 healthy adults. To increase sequencing depth and limit assay-specific biases, different laboratories used diverse techniques to prepare libraries and sequence TCR repertoires. Per donor, leukapheresis produced somewhere between about 0.9 and 9.5 billion PBMCs.

Here is what the overall study found, with its caveats: Compared with non-shared clonotypes, clonotypes shared by all four sorted-subset donors had higher generation probabilities. Even with the large sequencing depth, rarefaction of the sorted-subset datasets indicated that sequencing was incomplete. Sharing across a few donors was observed for about 5% of naive CD4, under 4% of naive CD8, 2.3% of memory CD4, and about 0.39% of memory CD8 clonotypes. Because the study included only a small number of donors, the genetic and exposure-history diversity represented was limited. Estimated clonotype richness was generally larger for naive than for memory subsets. Sampling was restricted to blood, and TCR repertoires in tissue are likely to differ from TCR repertoires in blood. Pairwise subsampling indicated that sequencing depth was expected to affect the degree of clonotype sharing among donors.

V and J are truncated by 4 bases and 4 bases respectively, leaving an intervening sequence of 13 bases. Reading the germline V gene gives CDR1 LGHNA and CDR2 YNFKEQ. Reading from cysteine to phenylalanine, the CDR3 counts 14 amino acids. Of all the DNA, just the CDR3 is kept, 42 bases in frame from base 1. TCR CDR3 regions were amplified from genomic DNA by multiplex PCR using the deep immunoSEQ assay. Extracted genomic DNA from each cell subset was distributed evenly across all wells of several immunoSEQ 96-well plates, and each plate was treated as a replicate. For sorted subsets, about 220 ng of genomic DNA, equivalent to 25,000 to 35,000 T cell genomes, went into each replicate PCR. Purified libraries were quantified with a Qubit 3.0 fluorometer, sized on a Bioanalyzer 2100, and re-quantified with the KAPA Library Quantification kit. Every immunoSEQ 96-well plate was sequenced on a dedicated single-read 150-cycle Illumina NextSeq 550 flow cell. Concerning the study's data processing: Because the immunoSEQ output included only junctional sequences and no quality scores, the filtering could not be the same as the filtering used for full-length reads. Sequences were annotated with PyIR, a Python wrapper for IgBLAST v1.9, and V/J genes and CDR3 were assigned using IMGT germline references. Reads with weak V/J assignments (E-value above 1e-6), missing CDR3, stop codons, out-of-frame junctions, or ambiguous translated residues were removed. A V3J clonotype was defined by an identical inferred V gene, J gene, and CDR3 amino acid sequence. To compute the percentage overlap between repertoires, the number of shared unique clonotypes was divided by the size of the smaller repertoire. Repertoire richness was assessed with RTK rarefaction, the Chao1 estimator, and Recon v2.1 estimates of unobserved clonotypes. Generation probabilities for all TCRbeta clonotypes obtained by the gDNA method from a handful of donors were computed using OLGA. The clones in this table, taken by TCRdb from immuneACCESS, are in-frame only. Not every clone is retained; where verified, under half of the shortfall comes from an unresolved V gene, and the cause of the rest is unknown. V, J and clone size are those of that table, while D and trimming were read from the DNA. The sample table shows around 1.1 million clones, and roughly 74% are seen once. Jointly, the top ten make up roughly 0.55% of the sample.

Remarks on this clone: Its antigen remains undetermined. No quality values exist for individual bases; no much larger clone is one base distant.

Donors were healthy HIV-negative adults with no recently reported acute infections or vaccinations. Only Caucasian adults living in Nashville, Tennessee, USA were represented among the donors. Magnetic negative selection was used to enrich CD4+ T cells, after which naive cells were positively selected on CD45RA and the negative fraction became the memory subset. Blood was obtained by leukapheresis, after which PBMCs were separated by Ficoll-Histopaque density gradient centrifugation and cryopreserved in liquid nitrogen vapor phase. Analytical flow cytometry was used to check the purity and quantity of each magnetically sorted T cell population. Genomic DNA was isolated from every sorted fraction and measured by UV absorbance on a Nanodrop 2000c.

Material for sequencing was memory CD4+ T cells from PBMCs. The sample's cell subset or site label is to be understood as: CD45RA-negative fraction. This sequence originates from a man aged 18-30 years in good health. Some clones in this sample may be carry-over from other donors' samples. The chain joins TRBV4-2 to TRBJ1-1; no D gene call is confident. The nucleotide sequence is TGTGCCAGCAGCCGGAGTGGCCCCGGCACTGAAGCTTTCTTT. This sequence encodes CASSRSGPGTEAFF.